The TCR beta chain described here comes from a study of cytomegalovirus exposure and HLA in healthy donors. Findings and limits, study-wide: Cytomegalovirus association was listed for about 170 TCR beta chains.

Concerning this clone: Its specificity is unknown.

TCRdb's copy holds only in-frame clones and misses some; the assay was immunoSEQ multiplex PCR. The profile shows about 180,000 clones, less than 85% of them singletons. The CDR3 loop spans 15 amino acids. Trimming left V 5 bases short and J 5 bases short, with 18 bases between. Germline loops: CDR1 SGHTA, CDR2 FQGNSA. Sequenced material: PBMCs. This sequence was found in a man younger than 35 in good health and CMV-seropositive. V and J are TRBV7-2 and TRBJ2-5; perhaps TRBD1 as D (7 bases). This CDR3 reads CASSLQGGFGETQYF. The CDR3 DNA is TGTGCCAGCAGCCTCCAGGGGGGTTTCGGCGAGACCCAGTACTTC.